These 5 T cell receptor beta chains were all obtained from the same sample, sequenced in a study of beta chain features in type 1 diabetes. All of the isolated RNA was reverse transcribed, so expressed TCRB transcripts were sequenced. Measured with immunoSEQ multiplex PCR; TCRdb has only the in-frame clones, and not every one. The sample consists of approximately 150,000 clones, 9% to 10% of them appearing once. Sequencing was done on a sample of central memory CD4+ T cells from blood. These receptors originate from a woman aged 40 to 50 in good health.

This clone was detected only a few times. The chain links TRBV19 to TRBJ2-5; 7 bases agree with TRBD1. In germline, CDR1 is LNHDA, CDR2 SQIVND (reference sequence). This CDR3 comprises 15 residues. V shed 5 bases, J shed 1 base, and the junction held 7 bases outside the gene matches. The CDR3 DNA sequence: TGTGCCAGTAGTGCCCGACAGGGACCCCAAGAGACCCAGTACTTC. It yields the protein CASSARQGPQETQYF.

This sequence joins TRBV14 and TRBJ2-2; no firm D call. Trimming shortened V by 1 base and J by 6 bases, and 6 bases separated the two germline ends. The CDR3 length is 13 residues. The germline gives CDR1 SGHDN, CDR2 FVKESK. The CDR3 loop reads CASSQVEPGELFF. The CDR3 DNA sequence: TGTGCCAGCAGCCAAGTAGAGCCCGGGGAGCTGTTTTTT.

This clone was counted between two and nine times. This chain joins TRBV5-4 and TRBJ1-1, with 7 bases fitting TRBD1. From germline, CDR1 is SGHNT and CDR2 YYREEE (reference sequence). V was clipped by 3 bases and J by 6 bases; unmatched bases: 5. The CDR3 length is 13 residues. The CDR3 loop is CASSSRGQPEAFF. DNA for the CDR3: TGTGCCAGCAGCTCTAGGGGACAGCCTGAAGCTTTCTTT.

The V call is TRBV28, the J call TRBJ2-5; TRBD1 matches at 7 bases. Germline V lookup: CDR1 MDHEN, CDR2 SYDVKM. The CDR3 spans 15 residues. With V trimmed by 3 bases and J by 3 bases, 7 bases remained unmatched. The CDR3 nucleotides read TGTGCCAGCAGTTTGGGCCAGGGGGACGAAGAGACCCAGTACTTC. It encodes CASSLGQGDEETQYF.

This clone was seen a few times. One junction end does not reproduce the germline sequence, and a read error may be involved. This chain links TRBV28 with TRBJ2-1; 15 bases are shared with TRBD2. CDR3 length equals 16 residues. Germline assignment: CDR1 MDHEN and CDR2 SYDVKM. The CDR3 protein is CASSQPGLAGGPAGVF. The CDR3, as DNA: TGTGCCAGCAGTCAGCCGGGACTAGCGGGGGGCCCAGCTGGTGTCTTC.